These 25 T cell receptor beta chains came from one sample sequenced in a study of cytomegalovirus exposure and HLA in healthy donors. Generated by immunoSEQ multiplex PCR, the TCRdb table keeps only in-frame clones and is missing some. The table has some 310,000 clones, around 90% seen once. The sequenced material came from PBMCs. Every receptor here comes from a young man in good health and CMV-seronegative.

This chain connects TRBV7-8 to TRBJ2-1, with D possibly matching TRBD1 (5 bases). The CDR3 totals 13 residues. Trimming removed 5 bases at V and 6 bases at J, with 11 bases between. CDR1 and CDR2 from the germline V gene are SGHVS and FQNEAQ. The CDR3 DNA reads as TGTGCCAGCAGCCTAACAGGTTTCAATGAGCAGTTCTTC. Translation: CASSLTGFNEQFF.

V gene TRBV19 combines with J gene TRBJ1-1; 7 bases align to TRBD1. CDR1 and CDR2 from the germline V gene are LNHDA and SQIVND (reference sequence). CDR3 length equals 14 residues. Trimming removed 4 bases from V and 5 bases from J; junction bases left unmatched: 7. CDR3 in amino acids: CASSRGQSDTEAFF. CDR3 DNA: TGTGCCAGTAGTAGGGGACAGTCGGATACTGAAGCTTTCTTT.

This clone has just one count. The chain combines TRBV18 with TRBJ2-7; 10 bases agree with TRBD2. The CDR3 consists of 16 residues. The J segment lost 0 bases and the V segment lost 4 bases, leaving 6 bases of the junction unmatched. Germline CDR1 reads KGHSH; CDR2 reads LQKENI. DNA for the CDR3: TGTGCCAGCTCACTAGGACTAGCGGAGGACTCCTACGAGCAGTACTTC. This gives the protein CASSLGLAEDSYEQYF.

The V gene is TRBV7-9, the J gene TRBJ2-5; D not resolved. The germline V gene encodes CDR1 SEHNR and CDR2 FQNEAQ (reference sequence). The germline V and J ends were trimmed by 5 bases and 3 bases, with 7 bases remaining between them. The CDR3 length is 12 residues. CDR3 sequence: CASSVPEETQYF. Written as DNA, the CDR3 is TGTGCCAGCAGCGTTCCAGAAGAGACCCAGTACTTC. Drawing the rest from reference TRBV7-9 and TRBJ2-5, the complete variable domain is DTGVSQNPRHKITKRGQNVTFRCDPISEHNRLYWYRQTLGQGPEFLTYFQNEAQLEKSRLLSDRFSAERPKGSFSTLEIQRTEQGDSAMYLCASSVPEETQYFGPGTRLLVL.

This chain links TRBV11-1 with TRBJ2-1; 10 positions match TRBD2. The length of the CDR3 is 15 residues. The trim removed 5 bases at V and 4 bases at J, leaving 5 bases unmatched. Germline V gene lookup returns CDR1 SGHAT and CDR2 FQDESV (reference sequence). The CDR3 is CASSRSGGAYNEQFF. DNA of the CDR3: TGTGCCAGCAGCCGGAGCGGGGGGGCTTACAATGAGCAGTTCTTC.

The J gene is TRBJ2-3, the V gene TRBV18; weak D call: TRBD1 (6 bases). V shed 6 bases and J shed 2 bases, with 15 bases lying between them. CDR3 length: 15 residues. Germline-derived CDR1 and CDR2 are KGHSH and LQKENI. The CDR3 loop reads CASSTRGSSTDTQYF. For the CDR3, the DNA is TGTGCCAGCTCTACCAGGGGCTCCTCCACAGATACGCAGTATTTT.

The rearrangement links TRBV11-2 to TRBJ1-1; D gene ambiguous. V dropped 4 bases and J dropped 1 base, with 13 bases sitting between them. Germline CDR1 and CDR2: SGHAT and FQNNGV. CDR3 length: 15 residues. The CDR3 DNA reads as TGTGCCAGCAGCTCCGGCACCGGGTGGAACACTGAAGCTTTCTTT. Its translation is CASSSGTGWNTEAFF.

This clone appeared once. The CDR3: CASTRTYTVWGPQETQYF. The CDR3 DNA reads as TGTGCCAGCACCAGAACATACACAGTTTGGGGGCCCCAAGAGACCCAGTACTTC. J is TRBJ2-5 and V is TRBV27; TRBD1 is a possible D gene (6 bases). Germline V gene lookup returns CDR1 MNHEY and CDR2 SMNVEV (reference sequence). This CDR3 has 18 amino acids. Trimming shortened V by 7 bases and J by 1 base, and 25 bases separated the two germline ends.

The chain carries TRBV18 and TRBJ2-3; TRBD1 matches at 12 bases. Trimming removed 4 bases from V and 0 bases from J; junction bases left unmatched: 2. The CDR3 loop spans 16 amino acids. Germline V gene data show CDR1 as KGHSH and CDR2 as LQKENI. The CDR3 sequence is CASSLGQGASTDTQYF. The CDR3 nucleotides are TGTGCCAGCTCACTGGGACAGGGGGCTAGCACAGATACGCAGTATTTT.

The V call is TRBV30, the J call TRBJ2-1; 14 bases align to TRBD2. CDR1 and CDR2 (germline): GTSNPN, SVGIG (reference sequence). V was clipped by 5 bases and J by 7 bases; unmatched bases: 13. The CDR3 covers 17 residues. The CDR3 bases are TGTGCCTGGTCCCCCTCCCGGACTAGCGGGGGGAATAATGAGCAGTTCTTC. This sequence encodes CAWSPSRTSGGNNEQFF.

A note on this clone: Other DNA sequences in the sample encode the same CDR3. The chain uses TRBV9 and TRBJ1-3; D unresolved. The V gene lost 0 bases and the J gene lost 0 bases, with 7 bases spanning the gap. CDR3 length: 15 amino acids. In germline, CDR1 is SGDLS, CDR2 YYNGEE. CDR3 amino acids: CASSVGQNSGNTIYF. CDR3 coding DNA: TGTGCCAGCAGCGTAGGACAAAACTCTGGAAACACCATATATTTT.

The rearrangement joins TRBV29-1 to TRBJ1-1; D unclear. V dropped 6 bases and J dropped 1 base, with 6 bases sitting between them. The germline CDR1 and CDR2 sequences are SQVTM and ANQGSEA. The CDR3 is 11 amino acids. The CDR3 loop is CSVSENTEAFF. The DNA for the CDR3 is TGCAGCGTATCAGAGAACACTGAAGCTTTCTTT.

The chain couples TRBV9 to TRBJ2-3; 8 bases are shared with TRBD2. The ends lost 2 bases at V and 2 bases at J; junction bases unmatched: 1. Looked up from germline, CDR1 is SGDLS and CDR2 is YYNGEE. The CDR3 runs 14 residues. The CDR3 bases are TGTGCCAGCAGCGTCGGGGGGGACACAGATACGCAGTATTTT. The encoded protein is CASSVGGDTDTQYF.

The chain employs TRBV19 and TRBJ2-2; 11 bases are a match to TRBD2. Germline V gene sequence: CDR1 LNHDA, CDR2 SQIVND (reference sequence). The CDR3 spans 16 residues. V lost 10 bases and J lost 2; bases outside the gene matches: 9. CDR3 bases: TGTGCCACCAGTACTAGCGGGGGCTCTAACACCGGGGAGCTGTTTTTT. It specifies CATSTSGGSNTGELFF.

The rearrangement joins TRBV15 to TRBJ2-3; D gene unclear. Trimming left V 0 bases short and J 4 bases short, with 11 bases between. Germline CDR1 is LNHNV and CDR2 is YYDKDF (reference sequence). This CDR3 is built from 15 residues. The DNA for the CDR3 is TGTGCCACCAGCAGAGATCGCCCACTCCCAGATACGCAGTATTTT. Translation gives CATSRDRPLPDTQYF.

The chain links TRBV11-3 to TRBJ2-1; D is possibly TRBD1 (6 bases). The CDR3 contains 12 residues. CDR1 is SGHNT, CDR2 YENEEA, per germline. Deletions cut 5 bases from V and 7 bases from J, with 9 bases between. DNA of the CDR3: TGTGCCAGCAGCCAGGGGCGAAATGAGCAGTTCTTC. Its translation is CASSQGRNEQFF.

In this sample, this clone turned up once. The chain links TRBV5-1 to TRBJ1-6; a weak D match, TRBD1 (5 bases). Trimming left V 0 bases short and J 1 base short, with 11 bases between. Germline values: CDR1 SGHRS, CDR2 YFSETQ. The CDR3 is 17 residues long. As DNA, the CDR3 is TGCGCCAGCAGCTTGGACCTCAGGGTGTCCTATAATTCACCCCTCCACTTT. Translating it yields CASSLDLRVSYNSPLHF.

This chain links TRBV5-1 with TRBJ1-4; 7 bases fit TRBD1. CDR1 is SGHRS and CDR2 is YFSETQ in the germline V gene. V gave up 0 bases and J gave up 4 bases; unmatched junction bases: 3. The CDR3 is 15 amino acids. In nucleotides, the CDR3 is TGCGCCAGCAGCTTGGGGCAGGGGGTTAATGAAAAACTGTTTTTT. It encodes CASSLGQGVNEKLFF.

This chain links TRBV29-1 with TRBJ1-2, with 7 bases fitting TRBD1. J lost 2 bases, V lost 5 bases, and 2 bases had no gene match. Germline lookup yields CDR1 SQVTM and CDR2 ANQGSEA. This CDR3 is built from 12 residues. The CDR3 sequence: CSVTQGNYGYTF. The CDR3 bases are TGCAGCGTTACACAGGGGAACTATGGCTACACCTTC.

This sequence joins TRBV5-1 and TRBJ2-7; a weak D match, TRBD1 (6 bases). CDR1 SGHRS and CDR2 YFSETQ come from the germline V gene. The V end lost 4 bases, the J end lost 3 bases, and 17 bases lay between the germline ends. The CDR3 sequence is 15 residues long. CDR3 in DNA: TGCGCCAGCAGCCTTGGACAGCCCGAGGGCTACGAGCAGTACTTC. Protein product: CASSLGQPEGYEQYF.

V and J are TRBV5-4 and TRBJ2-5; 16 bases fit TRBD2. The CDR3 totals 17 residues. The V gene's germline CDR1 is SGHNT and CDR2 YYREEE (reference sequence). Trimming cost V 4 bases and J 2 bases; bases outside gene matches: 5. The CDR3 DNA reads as TGTGCCAGCAGCCTCGGGACTAGCGGGGGGGTTCAAGAGACCCAGTACTTC. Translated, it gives CASSLGTSGGVQETQYF.

CDR3 in DNA: TGTGCCAGCTCACCACCGAAAGGACGACAGGGTGGGCTTGAAGCTTTCTTT. Protein sequence: CASSPPKGRQGGLEAFF. The J gene is TRBJ1-1, the V gene TRBV18; 7 positions agree with TRBD1. The CDR3 runs 17 residues. V was pared by 0 bases and J by 7 bases, with 14 bases of the junction left unmatched. Germline CDR1 and CDR2: KGHSH and LQKENI.

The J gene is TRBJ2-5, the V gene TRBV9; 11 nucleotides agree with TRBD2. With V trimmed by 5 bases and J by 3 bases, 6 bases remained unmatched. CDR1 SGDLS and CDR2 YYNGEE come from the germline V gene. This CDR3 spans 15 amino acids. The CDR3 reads CASRVQTSGEETQYF. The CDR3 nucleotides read TGTGCCAGCAGAGTTCAGACTAGCGGGGAAGAGACCCAGTACTTC.

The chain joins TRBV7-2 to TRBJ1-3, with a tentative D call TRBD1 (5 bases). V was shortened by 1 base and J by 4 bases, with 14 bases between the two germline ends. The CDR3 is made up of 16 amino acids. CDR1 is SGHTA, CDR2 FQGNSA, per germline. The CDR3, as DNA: TGTGCCAGCAGCTTAGTACTGGGGCAGCCGGGAAACACCATATATTTT. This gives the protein CASSLVLGQPGNTIYF. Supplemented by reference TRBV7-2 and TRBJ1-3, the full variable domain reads GAGVSQSPSNKVTEKGKDVELRCDPISGHTALYWYRQSLGQGLEFLIYFQGNSAPDKSGLPSDRFSAERTGGSVSTLTIQRTQQEDSAVYLCASSLVLGQPGNTIYFGEGSWLTVV.

The CDR3 spells CASSPGGEGGSPLHF. CDR3 DNA sequence: TGCGCCAGCAGCCCGGGGGGCGAGGGAGGTTCACCCCTCCACTTT. The chain joins TRBV4-3 to TRBJ1-6; D may be TRBD1 (6 bases). V lost 4 bases and J lost 9, with 16 bases in between. This CDR3 spans 15 amino acids. The germline gives CDR1 LGHNA, CDR2 YSLEER.